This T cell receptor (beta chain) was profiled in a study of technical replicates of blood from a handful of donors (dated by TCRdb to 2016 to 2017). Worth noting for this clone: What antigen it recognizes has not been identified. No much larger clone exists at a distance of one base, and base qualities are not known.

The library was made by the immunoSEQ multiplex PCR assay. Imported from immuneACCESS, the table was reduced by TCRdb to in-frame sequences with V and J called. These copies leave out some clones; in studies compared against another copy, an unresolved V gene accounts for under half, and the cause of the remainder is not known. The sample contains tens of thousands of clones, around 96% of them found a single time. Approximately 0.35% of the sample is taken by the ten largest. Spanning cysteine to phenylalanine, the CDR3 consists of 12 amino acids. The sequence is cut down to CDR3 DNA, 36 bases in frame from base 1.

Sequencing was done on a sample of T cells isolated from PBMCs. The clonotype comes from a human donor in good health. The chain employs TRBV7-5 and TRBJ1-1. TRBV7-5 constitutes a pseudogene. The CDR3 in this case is CVRSLVRSEAFF. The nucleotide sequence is TGTGTCAGAAGCTTAGTTCGGTCCGAAGCTTTCTTT.